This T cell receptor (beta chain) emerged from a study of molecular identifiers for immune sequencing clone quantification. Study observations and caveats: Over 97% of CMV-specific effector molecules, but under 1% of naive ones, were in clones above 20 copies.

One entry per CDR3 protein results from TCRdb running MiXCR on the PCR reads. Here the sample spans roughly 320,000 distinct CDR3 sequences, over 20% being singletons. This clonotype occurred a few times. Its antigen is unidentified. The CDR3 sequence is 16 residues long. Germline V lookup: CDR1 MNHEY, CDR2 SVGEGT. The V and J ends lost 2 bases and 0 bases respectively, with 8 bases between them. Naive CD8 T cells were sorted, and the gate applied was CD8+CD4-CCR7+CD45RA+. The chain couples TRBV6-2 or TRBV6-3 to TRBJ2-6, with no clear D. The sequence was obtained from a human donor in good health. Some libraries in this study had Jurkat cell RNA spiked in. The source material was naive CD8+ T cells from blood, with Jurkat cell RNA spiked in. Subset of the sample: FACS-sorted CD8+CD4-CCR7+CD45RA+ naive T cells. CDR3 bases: TGTGCCAGCAGTTACATCCGAACCTCTGGGGCCAACGTCCTGACTTTC. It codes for CASSYIRTSGANVLTF.